One sample yielded the 28 T cell receptor beta chains listed below, sequenced in a study of metastatic and nonmetastatic thyroid tumors. TCRdb re-called the PCR reads through MiXCR. Found here are over 6,500 clones, around 30% of them singletons; the top ten hold less than 30%. Ahead of thyroid surgery, no patient had received treatment of any kind. What was sequenced was tumor tissue. These receptors came from a female donor with papillary thyroid cancer or a benign thyroid nodule (not recorded which). Some clones in this sample may be carry-over from other donors' samples.

The rearrangement joins TRBV24-1 to TRBJ1-5, with 7 bases identical to TRBD1. Germline V gene sequence: CDR1 KGHDR, CDR2 SFDVKD. The CDR3 loop spans 15 amino acids. Trimming removed 0 bases from V and 2 bases from J; junction bases left unmatched: 0. In DNA, the CDR3 is TGTGCCACCAGTGATTTGGACAGGGGCAATCAGCCCCAGCATTTT. It encodes CATSDLDRGNQPQHF.

The V and J genes are TRBV11-2 and TRBJ2-1, with TRBD1 as a possible D gene (8 bases). The V and J ends lost 7 bases and 4 bases respectively, with 17 bases between them. Germline CDR1 and CDR2: SGHAT and FQNNGV. CDR3 size: 15 residues. In DNA, the CDR3 is TGTGCCAGCATTACAGGGGGGGGACAATACAATGAGCAGTTCTTC. Translating gives CASITGGGQYNEQFF. Variable domain in full (rest from reference TRBV11-2 and TRBJ2-1): EAGVAQSPRYKIIEKRQSVAFWCNPISGHATLYWYQQILGQGPKLLIQFQNNGVVDDSQLPKDRFSAERLKGVDSTLKIQPAKLEDSAVYLCASITGGGQYNEQFFGPGTRLTVL.

This clone has at least ten counts. The chain combines TRBV5-6 with TRBJ1-2; a possible D gene is TRBD1 (6 bases). V was shortened by 0 bases and J by 4 bases, with 10 bases between the two germline ends. The germline gives CDR1 SGHDT, CDR2 YYEEEE. This CDR3 contains 14 residues. CDR3 nucleotides: TGTGCCAGCAGCTTGGGCAGGGGCCTCTATGGCTACACCTTC. This gives the protein CASSLGRGLYGYTF.

The chain combines TRBV6-1 with TRBJ2-6; D is perhaps TRBD1 (5 bases). V was shortened by 1 base and J by 1 base, with 5 bases between the two germline ends. The germline gives CDR1 MNHNS, CDR2 SASEGT. This CDR3 contains 15 residues. The CDR3 DNA reads TGTGCCAGCAGTGAAGGACAGTCTGGGGCCAACGTCCTGACTTTC. This gives the protein CASSEGQSGANVLTF.

CDR3 bases: TGTGCCAGCAGCTCCGGCGCTCTAGCGTCCCACGAGCAGTACTTC. It is translated as CASSSGALASHEQYF. This chain joins TRBV9 and TRBJ2-7; TRBD2 might be the D (6 bases). Looked up from germline, CDR1 is SGDLS and CDR2 is YYNGEE. V was pared by 4 bases and J by 5 bases, with 19 bases between. This CDR3 contains 15 residues.

By sample fraction, this clone is medium-sized. The rearrangement uses TRBV10-2 and TRBJ1-1; D may be TRBD1 (5 bases). Per the germline V gene, CDR1 is WSHSY and CDR2 is SAAADI. With 3 bases removed from V and 3 bases from J, the gap between germline ends came to 14 bases. This CDR3 contains 15 residues. CDR3: CASSDLQGRDTEAFF. The CDR3 nucleotides read TGCGCCAGCAGTGATCTGCAGGGCCGGGACACTGAAGCTTTCTTT.

This clone has only a few counts. This sequence joins TRBV24-1 and TRBJ2-7; tentative D call: TRBD1 (6 bases). CDR3 length equals 13 residues. Between the trimmed V and J ends, which lost 7 bases and 3 bases, there was a span of 12 bases. Germline CDR1 and CDR2: KGHDR and SFDVKD. CDR3 loop: CATSPGDLYEQYF. CDR3 bases: TGTGCCACCAGCCCAGGGGACCTCTACGAGCAGTACTTC.

This clone was seen more than once but under ten times. CDR3 nucleotides: TGTGCCAGCAGTGTGTCTTCTAGGGAGATCAGGACCTACAATGAGCAGTTCTTC. Translation: CASSVSSREIRTYNEQFF. The chain is built from TRBV2 and TRBJ2-1; D perhaps matches TRBD2 (5 bases). V was pared by 4 bases and J by 2 bases, with 21 bases between. Germline values: CDR1 SNHLY, CDR2 FYNNEI. CDR3 length: 18 residues.

This clone appeared many times. V is TRBV6-5 and J is TRBJ2-7; D is uncertain. V was shortened by 0 bases and J by 2 bases, with 11 bases between the two germline ends. Germline V CDR1 and CDR2: MNHEY, SVGAGI. The CDR3 runs to 15 residues. CDR3 sequence reads: CASSYSMQETYEQYF. CDR3 DNA sequence: TGTGCCAGCAGTTACTCGATGCAGGAGACCTACGAGCAGTACTTC.

This chain uses TRBV6-5 with TRBJ1-1; tentatively, D is TRBD1 (5 bases). The germline V and J ends were trimmed by 4 bases and 1 base, with 10 bases remaining between them. CDR1 and CDR2 (germline): MNHEY, SVGAGI. This CDR3 region has 14 residues. This CDR3 reads CASSFGGTNTEAFF. For the CDR3, the DNA is TGTGCCAGCAGTTTCGGGGGTACGAACACTGAAGCTTTCTTT.

V usage is TRBV3-1 and J usage is TRBJ2-3; TRBD1 might be the D (6 bases). The length of the CDR3 is 15 residues. The V gene's germline CDR1 is LGHDT and CDR2 YNNKEL (reference sequence). The germline V and J ends were trimmed by 0 bases and 2 bases, with 9 bases remaining between them. CDR3 in DNA: TGTGCCAGCAGCCAAGACAGGGGTGTCACAGATACGCAGTATTTT. Amino acids: CASSQDRGVTDTQYF.

In this sample, this clone is medium-sized. The chain is built from TRBV11-1 and TRBJ1-6; D possibly corresponds to TRBD1 (5 bases). Per the germline V gene, CDR1 is SGHAT and CDR2 is FQDESV (reference sequence). The CDR3 contains 14 residues. The germline V and J ends were trimmed by 1 base and 9 bases, with 10 bases remaining between them. CDR3 protein: CASSLVPQVSPLHF. In DNA, the CDR3 is TGTGCCAGCAGCTTAGTCCCACAGGTTTCACCCCTCCACTTT.

The chain carries TRBV6-1 and TRBJ1-1; D might be TRBD1 (6 bases). Germline loops: CDR1 MNHNS, CDR2 SASEGT. The CDR3 covers 13 residues. The V gene lost 10 bases and the J gene lost 3 bases, with 15 bases spanning the gap. The CDR3 here is CAIIQGGYTEAFF. For the CDR3, the DNA is TGTGCCATTATACAGGGAGGATACACTGAAGCTTTCTTT.

This clone was seen only a few times. This sequence joins TRBV19 and TRBJ2-7; TRBD1 is a possible D gene (6 bases). Germline-derived CDR1 and CDR2 are LNHDA and SQIVND (reference sequence). The CDR3 runs 14 residues. V shed 8 bases and J shed 4 bases, with 18 bases lying between them. The CDR3, as DNA: TGTGCCAGTTCTCCCGGGGACACTTCTTACGAGCAGTACTTC. This sequence encodes CASSPGDTSYEQYF.

The chain is built from TRBV11-2 and TRBJ2-5; D gene uncertain. Trimming removed 2 bases from V and 1 base from J, with 5 bases in between. The CDR3 sequence is 13 residues long. CDR1 and CDR2 from the germline V gene are SGHAT and FQNNGV. The CDR3 protein is CASSLNSQETQYF. The CDR3 DNA follows: TGTGCCAGCAGCTTAAACAGCCAAGAGACCCAGTACTTC.

The chain has TRBV30 and TRBJ1-1, with a possible D match to TRBD1 (5 bases). The CDR3 loop spans 13 amino acids. Trimming took 8 bases from V and 1 from J, leaving 14 bases between them. Germline CDR1 is GTSNPN and CDR2 is SVGIG (reference sequence). The CDR3 sequence is CAGQWGRNTEAFF. The CDR3 DNA reads as TGTGCCGGGCAATGGGGGAGGAACACTGAAGCTTTCTTT.

This chain connects TRBV20-1 to TRBJ2-1, with TRBD1 identical over 10 bases. CDR1 is DFQATT and CDR2 is SNEGSKA in the germline V gene (reference sequence). The CDR3 totals 13 residues. Trimming cost V 5 bases and J 6 bases; bases outside gene matches: 4. Written as DNA, the CDR3 is TGCAGTGCTGCAAGGACAGGGGGCAATGAGCAGTTCTTC. Residues: CSAARTGGNEQFF.

The rearrangement links TRBV20-1 to TRBJ2-1, with 12 bases that match TRBD2. The CDR3 runs 15 residues. Germline V gene sequence: CDR1 DFQATT, CDR2 SNEGSKA (reference sequence). V dropped 4 bases and J dropped 8; count of bases not matched to a gene: 9. Here the CDR3 DNA reads TGCAGTGCTAACAATCTAGCGGGAGGGCCAGATGAGCAGTTCTTC. It is translated as CSANNLAGGPDEQFF.

This clone has a handful of counts. CDR3 bases: TGTGCCACCAGCAGAGATGTGGGGGCTGAAAAACTGTTTTTT. Translating it yields CATSRDVGAEKLFF. The rearrangement links TRBV15 to TRBJ1-4; tentatively, D is TRBD1 (6 bases). CDR3 length: 14 amino acids. V dropped 0 bases and J dropped 7 bases, with 9 bases sitting between them. Germline CDR1 reads LNHNV; CDR2 reads YYDKDF (reference sequence).

The V and J genes are TRBV11-2 and TRBJ2-3; the match to TRBD2 covers 7 bases. Germline values: CDR1 SGHAT, CDR2 FQNNGV. The ends lost 5 bases at V and 0 bases at J; junction bases unmatched: 14. The CDR3 runs to 18 residues. CDR3 loop: CASSARISAGASTDTQYF. The CDR3 DNA sequence: TGTGCCAGCAGCGCCAGGATTTCCGCGGGAGCCAGCACAGATACGCAGTATTTT.

This clone was seen a few times. The chain is built from TRBV27 and TRBJ1-1; the D gene is possibly TRBD1 (5 bases). Germline V lookup: CDR1 MNHEY, CDR2 SMNVEV (reference sequence). This CDR3 has 15 amino acids. The V end lost 0 bases, the J end lost 6 bases, and 14 bases lay between the germline ends. CDR3 in DNA: TGTGCCAGCAGTTTATCGGGACCAGGGTTTGCTGAAGCTTTCTTT. Translating it yields CASSLSGPGFAEAFF.

The chain carries TRBV20-1 and TRBJ1-5, with D unclear. V was clipped by 5 bases and J by 2 bases, with 7 bases between them. This CDR3 contains 12 residues. Germline CDR1 DFQATT, CDR2 SNEGSKA (reference sequence). CDR3 coding DNA: TGCAGTGCTTTAGGGTGCAATCAGCCCCAGCATTTT. It encodes CSALGCNQPQHF.

This rearrangement joins TRBV20-1 to TRBJ1-5, with TRBD1 matching 7 bases. The CDR3 has 15 residues. The junction had 8 bases not matched to a gene; V was cut back by 2 bases and J by 4 bases. Per the germline V gene, CDR1 is DFQATT and CDR2 is SNEGSKA (reference sequence). The CDR3 DNA reads TGCAGTGCTAGATACGGGACAGCGACAAATCAGCCCCAGCATTTT. This sequence encodes CSARYGTATNQPQHF.

The chain carries TRBV20-1 and TRBJ1-5; 9 bases agree with TRBD1. The V gene end was trimmed by 0 bases and the J gene end by 3 bases; junction bases not matched to a gene: 9. The length of the CDR3 is 17 residues. Germline assignment: CDR1 DFQATT and CDR2 SNEGSKA (reference sequence). The CDR3 reads CSARDSGQGITNQPQHF. CDR3 coding DNA: TGCAGTGCTAGAGATTCGGGACAGGGTATCACCAATCAGCCCCAGCATTTT.

This clone was seen repeatedly, ten times or more. The chain combines TRBV6-1 with TRBJ1-1; 9 bases agree with TRBD1. The CDR3 totals 14 residues. Germline-derived CDR1 and CDR2 are MNHNS and SASEGT. V lost 6 bases and J lost 3; bases outside the gene matches: 5. Here the CDR3 DNA reads TGTGCCAGCAGCTCACAGGGGGCTGACACTGAAGCTTTCTTT. Translated, it gives CASSSQGADTEAFF.

This clone is judged large. The V gene is TRBV28, the J gene TRBJ2-7; D unclear. Germline V gene data show CDR1 as MDHEN and CDR2 as SYDVKM. The CDR3 sequence is 15 residues long. V was clipped by 4 bases and J by 3 bases, with 16 bases between them. The CDR3 DNA reads as TGTGCCAGCAGTTCCTTGGGCCCTCAACACTACGAGCAGTACTTC. This gives the protein CASSSLGPQHYEQYF.

This clone occurred a few times. The chain uses TRBV3-1 and TRBJ1-3, with 7 bases lining up with TRBD1. Germline values: CDR1 LGHDT, CDR2 YNNKEL (reference sequence). V shed 6 bases, J shed 0 bases, and the junction held 2 bases outside the gene matches. The CDR3 extends over 14 amino acids. The DNA for the CDR3 is TGTGCCAGCAGGGGGGACAGCTCTGGAAACACCATATATTTT. Amino acid sequence: CASRGDSSGNTIYF. The whole variable domain, filled in from reference TRBV3-1 and TRBJ1-3, reads DTAVSQTPKYLVTQMGNDKSIKCEQNLGHDTMYWYKQDSKKFLKIMFSYNNKELIINETVPNRFSPKSPDKAHLNLHINSLELGDSAVYFCASRGDSSGNTIYFGEGSWLTVV.

The chain combines TRBV18 with TRBJ1-5; 9 bases map to TRBD1. Trimming took 1 base from V and 5 from J; bases not matched to a gene: 9. The CDR3 sequence is 17 residues long. The germline CDR1 and CDR2 sequences are KGHSH and LQKENI. CDR3 in amino acids: CASSPRLEGQGDQPQHF. CDR3 coding DNA: TGTGCCAGCTCACCACGACTAGAGGGACAGGGAGATCAGCCCCAGCATTTT.